This T cell receptor beta chain was retrieved from a study of cytomegalovirus exposure and HLA in healthy donors. Study-wide points: The authors listed approximately 160 TCR beta chains as cytomegalovirus-associated. Reports indicated that the classifier achieved high specificity and sensitivity in diagnosing cytomegalovirus status.

In regard to this clone: The antigen remains undetermined.

Germline V CDR1 and CDR2: MNHEY, SMNVEV (reference sequence). Trimming cost V 6 bases and J 4 bases; bases outside gene matches: 8. The CDR3 has 15 residues. Clones were read by immunoSEQ multiplex PCR, and TCRdb kept only the in-frame ones, dropping some. Of about 200,000 clones listed, roughly 91% are singletons. Sample: PBMCs. The rearrangement joins TRBV27 to TRBJ2-2; 7 bases line up with TRBD1. This receptor was taken from a woman younger than 30 in good health and CMV-seropositive. CDR3 DNA: TGTGCCAGCAGCCTCTCGACAGGGACCACCGGGGAGCTGTTTTTT. This codes for CASSLSTGTTGELFF.